The T cell receptor (beta chain) under discussion was sequenced for a study of spatial heterogeneity in lung cancer. Study-wide results and limits: Counts of expanded intratumoral alpha and beta TCRs tracked tumor mutation counts.

TCRdb used MiXCR to reprocess the 5' RACE reads, holding one entry per CDR3 protein. The sample holds roughly 2,600 distinct CDR3 sequences, about 5.6% seen once. Time point noted: sample taken at primary tumor resection. CDR1 is KGHSH, CDR2 LQKENI, per germline. The CDR3 is 12 residues long. V gave up 6 bases and J gave up 3 bases, with 9 bases separating them. Sample share makes this clonotype medium-sized. The antigen is undetermined. This material consisted of lung tumor tissue, taken at surgery. This sequence was found in a male donor with early-stage non-small cell lung cancer. The chain recombines TRBV18 with TRBJ2-7; D gene uncertain. The CDR3 spells CASSPVDYEQYF. CDR3 DNA: TGTGCCAGCTCCCCTGTGGACTACGAGCAGTACTTC.